This T cell receptor (beta chain) was retrieved from a study of T cells in Graves' hyperthyroidism and ophthalmopathy. The study, taken as a whole, reports: Blood held most thyroid clonotypes expanded above 0.001 frequency.

CDR1 and CDR2 from the germline V gene are SNHLY and FYNNEI. CDR3 size: 12 residues. V was trimmed by 1 base and J by 10 bases, leaving 10 bases between them. In its sample, this clonotype was seen many times. The antigen is not known. Ophthalmopathy cases scored 3 or more on the Clinical Activity Score and 4 or more on NOSPECS grade, with duration below 3 months. Clinicians diagnosed patients from clinical symptoms, serum thyroxine and TRAb, thyroid ultrasound and orbital computed tomography. Researchers amplified the TCR beta CDR3 regions from RNA transcripts. HTBI primers were the set used in a first-round RT-PCR of the TCR CDR3. TCRdb used MiXCR to reprocess the multiplex PCR reads, holding one entry per CDR3 protein. The table includes roughly 250,000 distinct CDR3 sequences, 15% to 20% detected once.

The specimen was blood. The J gene is TRBJ2-5, the V gene TRBV2; D uncertain. The clonotype was recovered from a young woman with Graves' ophthalmopathy. This CDR3 reads CASSEGEASQYF. The CDR3 DNA follows: TGTGCCAGCAGTGAAGGCGAGGCTAGCCAGTACTTC.